This TCR beta chain was captured in a study of shared clonotypes between healthy human individuals. Background on the study: There were three CD4 naive, three CD4 memory, two CD8 naive and one CD8 memory plates per donor. Overall study results and limits: The study generally estimated greater richness for naive than memory subsets.

V lost 2 bases to trimming and J lost 0 bases, with 6 bases between them. Germline loops: CDR1 SNHLY, CDR2 FYNNEI. This CDR3 is 14 amino acids long. Donors were healthy HIV-negative adults without recently reported acute infections or vaccinations. Replicate PCRs for sorted subsets used 200 ng DNA; this equaled tens of thousands of T cell genomes. Profiled with immunoSEQ multiplex PCR; TCRdb holds only in-frame clones, not every one. The sample comprises 2 million to 2.5 million clones, around 90% of which are singletons, and 0.37% rests with the top ten. With regard to this clone: Its target is not known.

The chain links TRBV2 to TRBJ2-3; D remains unclear. The clonotype was recovered from a young man in good health. Some clones in this sample may be carry-over from other donors' samples. Sequencing was done on a sample of naive CD4+ T cells from PBMCs. Noted subset: CD45RA+ positively selected. The DNA of the CDR3 is TGTGCCAGCAGTGAACTGTCTAGCACAGATACGCAGTATTTT. It translates to CASSELSSTDTQYF.